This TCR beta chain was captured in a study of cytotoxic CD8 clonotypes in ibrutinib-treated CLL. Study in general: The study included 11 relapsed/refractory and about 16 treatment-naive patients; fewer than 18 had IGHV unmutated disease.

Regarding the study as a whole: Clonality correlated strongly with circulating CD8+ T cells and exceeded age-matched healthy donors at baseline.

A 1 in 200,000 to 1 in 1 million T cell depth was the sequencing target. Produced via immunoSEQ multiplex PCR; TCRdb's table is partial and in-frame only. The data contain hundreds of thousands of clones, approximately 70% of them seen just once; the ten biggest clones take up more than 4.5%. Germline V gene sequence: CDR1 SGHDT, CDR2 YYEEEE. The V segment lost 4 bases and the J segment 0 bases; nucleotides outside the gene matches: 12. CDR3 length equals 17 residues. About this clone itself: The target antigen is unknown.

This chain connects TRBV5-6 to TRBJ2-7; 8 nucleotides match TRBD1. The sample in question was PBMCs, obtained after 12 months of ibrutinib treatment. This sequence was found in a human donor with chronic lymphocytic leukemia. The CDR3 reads CASSQLARQGSSYEQYF. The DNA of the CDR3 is TGTGCCAGCAGCCAGTTGGCGAGACAGGGGAGCTCCTACGAGCAGTACTTC.